This TCR beta chain was retrieved from a study of blood T cells in healthy people across ages. Study-level results: Changes in expanded clonotypes were possibly confounded, as the CMV status of donors was unknown. Observed TCR beta diversity per million T cells went down as age went up. This fall followed a roughly linear course with age.

The use of a sample-barcoded 5' primer and a J-beta primer mix characterized a second PCR of about 7 to 12 cycles. Each TCR beta cDNA got a 12-nucleotide random molecular identifier. One entry per CDR3 protein, called by TCRdb with MiXCR from the 5' RACE reads. The table shows over 600,000 distinct CDR3 sequences, with about 42% occurring only once. A remark on this clonotype: Antigen specificity is unknown. Sequence at one end of the junction differs from germline and may be a read error.

Aged roughly 6 to 100, donors were systemically healthy Caucasians from Russia. Sequencing was done on a sample of blood. This clonotype was sampled from an elderly man in good health.

This chain's CDR3 is CAGRTTSSYNEQYF. The DNA for the CDR3 is TGTGCCGGCAGAACCACCAGCTCCTACAATGAGCAGTACTTC. This rearrangement joins TRBV27 to TRBJ2-7; D unresolved. CDR3 length: 14 residues. Germline V CDR1 and CDR2: MNHEY, SMNVEV (reference sequence).